One and the same sample provided the 14 T cell receptor beta chains below, sequenced in a study of OX40 agonist ivuxolimab in advanced cancers. Method: immunoSEQ multiplex PCR; TCRdb's copy keeps in-frame clones and lacks some. The table shows about 69,000 clones, with about nine tenths occurring only once. The sequencing here drew on CD4+ or CD8+ T cells sorted from blood, taken in a trial of the OX40 agonist ivuxolimab. These receptors came from an adult with an advanced solid tumor such as melanoma, head and neck, liver or kidney cancer.

The chain has TRBV28 and TRBJ1-4; no reliable D call. CDR3 length: 14 residues. CDR1 is MDHEN and CDR2 is SYDVKM in the germline V gene. Trimming took 3 bases from V and 8 from J, leaving 13 bases between them. The CDR3 coding sequence is TGTGCCAGCAGTTTCTCAGCCCCCCGGGAAAAACTGTTTTTT. Translation gives CASSFSAPREKLFF.

A few counts support this clone. This sequence joins TRBV5-1 and TRBJ2-1, with 7 bases fitting TRBD2. J was trimmed by 4 bases and V by 7 bases; bases with no gene match: 5. CDR1 and CDR2 from the germline V gene are SGHRS and YFSETQ. This CDR3 contains 13 residues. DNA of the CDR3: TGCGCCAGCGGTCCTAGCGGTTACAATGAGCAGTTCTTC. The encoded protein is CASGPSGYNEQFF.

J is TRBJ2-2 and V is TRBV9, with 11 bases fitting TRBD2. The ends lost 0 bases at V and 4 bases at J; junction bases unmatched: 11. The CDR3 loop spans 19 amino acids. Germline V lookup: CDR1 SGDLS, CDR2 YYNGEE. The CDR3 reads CASSVEPVAGGPTTGELFF. The CDR3 DNA reads as TGTGCCAGCAGCGTAGAGCCCGTAGCGGGAGGGCCAACCACCGGGGAGCTGTTTTTT.

The chain has TRBV5-4 and TRBJ2-1; TRBD2 agrees at 13 bases. Looked up from germline, CDR1 is SGHNT and CDR2 is YYREEE (reference sequence). With V trimmed by 4 bases and J by 2 bases, 3 bases remained unmatched. This CDR3 has 16 amino acids. The CDR3: CASSAGTSGAYNEQFF. DNA for the CDR3: TGTGCCAGCAGCGCCGGGACTAGCGGGGCCTACAATGAGCAGTTCTTC.

V is TRBV9 and J is TRBJ2-1; 8 nucleotides agree with TRBD1. The length of the CDR3 is 15 residues. Germline V CDR1 and CDR2: SGDLS, YYNGEE. V lost 0 bases, J lost 8 bases, and 7 bases stayed unmatched. The CDR3 DNA reads as TGTGCCAGCAGCGTAGTCTCGGCAGGGGGCGATGAGCAGTTCTTC. Protein product: CASSVVSAGGDEQFF. Based on the CDR3 plus reference TRBV9 and TRBJ2-1, the full variable domain is DSGVTQTPKHLITATGQRVTLRCSPRSGDLSVYWYQQSLDQGLQFLIQYYNGEERAKGNILERFSAQQFPDLHSELNLSSLELGDSALYFCASSVVSAGGDEQFFGPGTRLTVL.

The chain carries TRBV29-1 and TRBJ2-6; TRBD1 might be the D (6 bases). V gave up 6 bases and J gave up 0 bases, with 12 bases separating them. This CDR3 region has 15 residues. CDR1 SQVTM and CDR2 ANQGSEA come from the germline V gene. CDR3: CSVKQGISGANVLTF. CDR3 DNA sequence: TGCAGCGTGAAACAGGGAATCTCTGGGGCCAACGTCCTGACTTTC.

With respect to this clone: This same CDR3 is encoded by further DNA sequences in the sample. This chain links TRBV29-1 with TRBJ2-7, with 8 bases that match TRBD1. Germline trimming cut 2 bases from V and 7 bases from J; bases unmatched to any gene: 4. Looked up from germline, CDR1 is SQVTM and CDR2 is ANQGSEA. The CDR3 has 12 residues. CDR3 in amino acids: CSVEQGAWEQYF. The CDR3 bases are TGCAGCGTTGAACAGGGGGCTTGGGAGCAGTACTTC.

This clone was seen once. CDR3 DNA sequence: TGTGCCAGTAGTATAGATCAGAGGGGCAAAAACATTCAGTACTTC. It is translated as CASSIDQRGKNIQYF. The chain uses TRBV19 and TRBJ2-4; perhaps D is TRBD1 or TRBD2 (5 bases each). This CDR3 is built from 15 residues. Trimming removed 0 bases at V and 3 bases at J, with 9 bases between. The germline V gene encodes CDR1 LNHDA and CDR2 SQIVND (reference sequence). The full variable domain, with the rest looked up from reference TRBV19 and TRBJ2-4, is DGGITQSPKYLFRKEGQNVTLSCEQNLNHDAMYWYRQDPGQGLRLIYYSQIVNDFQKGDIAEGYSVSREKKESFPLTVTSAQKNPTAFYLCASSIDQRGKNIQYFGAGTRLSVL.

The chain couples TRBV5-1 to TRBJ2-1; the D gene is possibly TRBD1 (6 bases). With 0 bases removed from V and 2 bases from J, the gap between germline ends came to 9 bases. CDR1 is SGHRS, CDR2 YFSETQ, per germline. This CDR3 is built from 15 residues. Here the CDR3 DNA reads TGCGCCAGCAGCTTGGGGGGGACAACCTACAATGAGCAGTTCTTC. It translates to CASSLGGTTYNEQFF.

V usage is TRBV5-1 and J usage is TRBJ1-2; D not certain. Germline loops: CDR1 SGHRS, CDR2 YFSETQ. V shed 0 bases and J shed 7 bases, with 10 bases lying between them. CDR3 size: 13 residues. The CDR3 spells CASSLEGPGGYTF. Written as DNA, the CDR3 is TGCGCCAGCAGCTTGGAAGGGCCGGGTGGCTACACCTTC.

The genes are TRBV10-2 and TRBJ1-1; 7 bases line up with TRBD1. J was trimmed by 1 base and V by 0 bases; bases with no gene match: 2. The CDR3 runs 15 residues. Looked up from germline, CDR1 is WSHSY and CDR2 is SAAADI. CDR3 sequence (DNA): TGCGCCAGCAGTGAGTCCGACAGGGCGAACACTGAAGCTTTCTTT. This gives the protein CASSESDRANTEAFF.

The chain carries TRBV19 and TRBJ2-6; D gene unclear. Trimming cost V 4 bases and J 4 bases, with 5 bases left between them. This CDR3 contains 13 residues. CDR1 is LNHDA, CDR2 SQIVND, per germline (reference sequence). The CDR3 loop is CASSNPGANVLTF. The CDR3 DNA reads TGTGCCAGTAGTAACCCCGGGGCCAACGTCCTGACTTTC.

The V gene is TRBV5-1, the J gene TRBJ2-2, with D uncertain. The CDR3 runs 15 residues. Trimming cost V 1 base and J 2 bases, with 9 bases left between them. CDR1 is SGHRS, CDR2 YFSETQ, per germline. The CDR3 nucleotides are TGCGCCAGCAGCTTGCGGGCAGATAACACCGGGGAGCTGTTTTTT. It translates to CASSLRADNTGELFF.

This sequence joins TRBV27 and TRBJ1-2; D is ambiguous. CDR3 size: 14 residues. Germline loops: CDR1 MNHEY, CDR2 SMNVEV (reference sequence). The V end lost 6 bases, the J end lost 4 bases, and 15 bases lay between the germline ends. DNA for the CDR3: TGTGCCAGCAGACCGACACAAAATGGCTATGGCTACACCTTC. It encodes CASRPTQNGYGYTF.